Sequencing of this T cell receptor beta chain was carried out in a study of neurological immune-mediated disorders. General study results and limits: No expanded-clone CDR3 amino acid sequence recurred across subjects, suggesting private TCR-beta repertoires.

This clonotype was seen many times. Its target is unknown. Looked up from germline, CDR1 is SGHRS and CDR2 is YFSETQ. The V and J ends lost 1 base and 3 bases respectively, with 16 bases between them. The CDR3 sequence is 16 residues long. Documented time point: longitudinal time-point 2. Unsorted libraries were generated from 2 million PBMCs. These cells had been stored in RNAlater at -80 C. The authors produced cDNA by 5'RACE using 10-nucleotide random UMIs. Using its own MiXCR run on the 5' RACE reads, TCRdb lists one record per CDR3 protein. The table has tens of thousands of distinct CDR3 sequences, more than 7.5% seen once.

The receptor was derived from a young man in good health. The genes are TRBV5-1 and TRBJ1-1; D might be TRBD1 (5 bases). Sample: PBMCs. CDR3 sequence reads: CASSLSYVGEDTEAFF. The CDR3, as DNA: TGCGCCAGCAGCTTGTCTTATGTAGGGGAGGACACTGAAGCTTTCTTT.